This T cell receptor beta chain stems from a study of cytomegalovirus exposure and HLA in healthy donors. The PCR contained 60 Vbeta and 13 Jbeta primers. Clones were sequenced by immunoSEQ multiplex PCR, and TCRdb holds only the in-frame ones, with some missing. The table records more than 100,000 clones, 75% to 85% of them present only once. This CDR3 spans 12 amino acids. V lost 3 bases, J lost 5 bases, and 8 bases lay in between. Germline values: CDR1 SGHRS, CDR2 YFSETQ. The chain combines TRBV5-1 with TRBJ2-5; tentative D call: TRBD2 (5 bases). Input material: PBMCs. The TCR originated in a woman in her thirties or forties in good health and CMV-seronegative. The CDR3 bases are TGCGCCAGCAGCTCGTTAGCGGAGACCCAGTACTTC. This gives the protein CASSSLAETQYF.